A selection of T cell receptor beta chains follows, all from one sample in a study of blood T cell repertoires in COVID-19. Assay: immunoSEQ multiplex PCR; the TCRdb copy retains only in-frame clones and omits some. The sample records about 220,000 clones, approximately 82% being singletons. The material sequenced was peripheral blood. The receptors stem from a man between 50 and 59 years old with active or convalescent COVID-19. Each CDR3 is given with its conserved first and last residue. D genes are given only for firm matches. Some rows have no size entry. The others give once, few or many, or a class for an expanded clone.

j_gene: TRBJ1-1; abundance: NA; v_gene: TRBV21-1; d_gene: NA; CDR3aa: CASTQGMEAEAFF; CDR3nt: TGTGCCAGCACCCAGGGGATGGAGGCTGAAGCTTTCTTT
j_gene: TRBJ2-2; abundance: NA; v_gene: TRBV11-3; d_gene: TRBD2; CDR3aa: CASSPTGGTGELFF; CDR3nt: TGTGCCAGCAGCCCAACCGGGGGGACCGGGGAGCTGTTTTTT
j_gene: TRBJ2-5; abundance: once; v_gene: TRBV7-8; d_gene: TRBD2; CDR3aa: CASSLLSGGGHHNQETQYF; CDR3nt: TGTGCCAGCAGCTTACTGTCGGGCGGGGGGCACCACAACCAAGAGACCCAGTACTTC
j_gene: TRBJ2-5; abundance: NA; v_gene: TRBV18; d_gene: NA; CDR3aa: CASSQRGDPTQYF; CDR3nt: TGTGCCAGCTCACAAAGGGGTGATCCAACCCAGTACTTC
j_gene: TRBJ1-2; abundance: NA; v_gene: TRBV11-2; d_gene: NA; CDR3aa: CASIRFRGGDANYGYTF; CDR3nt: TGTGCCAGCATCCGTTTTCGGGGGGGTGACGCTAACTATGGCTACACCTTC
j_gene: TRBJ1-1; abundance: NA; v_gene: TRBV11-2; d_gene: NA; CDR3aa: CASSLVGSTEAFF; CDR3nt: TGTGCCAGCAGCTTAGTAGGGAGCACTGAAGCTTTCTTT
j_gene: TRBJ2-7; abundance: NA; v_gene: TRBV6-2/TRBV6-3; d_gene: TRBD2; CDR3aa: CASSSPSGRAHEQYF; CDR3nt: TGTGCCAGCAGTTCCCCTAGCGGGAGGGCCCACGAGCAGTACTTC
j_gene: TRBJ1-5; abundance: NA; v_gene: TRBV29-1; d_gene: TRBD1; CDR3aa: CSALTGGDNQPQHF; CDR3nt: TGCAGCGCCCTGACAGGGGGTGATAATCAGCCCCAGCATTTT
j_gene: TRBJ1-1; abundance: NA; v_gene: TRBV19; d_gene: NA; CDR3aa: CASSIGGILTEAFF; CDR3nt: TGTGCCAGTAGTATCGGAGGGATACTCACTGAAGCTTTCTTT
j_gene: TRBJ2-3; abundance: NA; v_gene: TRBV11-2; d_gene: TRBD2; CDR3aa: CASSLFLAATDTQYF; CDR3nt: TGTGCCAGCAGCTTATTCCTAGCGGCCACAGATACGCAGTATTTT
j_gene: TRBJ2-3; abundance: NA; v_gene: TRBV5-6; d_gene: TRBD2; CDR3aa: CASSLSLAGPTDTQYF; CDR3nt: TGTGCCAGCAGCTTATCACTAGCGGGCCCCACAGATACGCAGTATTTT
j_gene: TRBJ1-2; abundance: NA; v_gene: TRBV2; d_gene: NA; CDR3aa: CASSGQNYGYTF; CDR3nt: TGTGCTAGCAGTGGGCAGAACTATGGCTACACCTTC
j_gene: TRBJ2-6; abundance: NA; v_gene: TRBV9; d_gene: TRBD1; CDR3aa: CASSVRQGVPSGANVLTF; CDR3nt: TGTGCCAGCAGCGTAAGACAGGGGGTCCCCTCTGGGGCCAACGTCCTGACTTTC
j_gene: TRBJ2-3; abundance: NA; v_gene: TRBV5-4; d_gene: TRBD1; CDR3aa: CASSFGAGVGQGADTQYF; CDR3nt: TGTGCCAGCAGCTTTGGCGCCGGTGTGGGACAGGGCGCAGATACGCAGTATTTT
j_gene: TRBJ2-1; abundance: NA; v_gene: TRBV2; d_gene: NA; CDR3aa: CATPRGASQYNEQFF; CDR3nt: TGTGCTACCCCTAGGGGCGCCTCCCAATACAATGAGCAGTTCTTC
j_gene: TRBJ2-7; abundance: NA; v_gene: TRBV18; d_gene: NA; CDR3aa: CASSPLNGESTYEQYF; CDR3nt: TGTGCCAGCTCACCCCTGAACGGAGAATCAACCTACGAGCAGTACTTC
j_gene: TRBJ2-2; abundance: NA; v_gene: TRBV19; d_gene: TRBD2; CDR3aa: CASTPPFRRGSTGELFF; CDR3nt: TGTGCCAGTACCCCCCCATTCCGGCGGGGGAGTACCGGGGAGCTGTTTTTT
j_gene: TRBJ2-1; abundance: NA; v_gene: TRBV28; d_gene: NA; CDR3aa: CASSSRGNRGGNEQFF; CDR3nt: TGTGCCAGCAGTTCCAGGGGCAACAGGGGGGGGAATGAGCAGTTCTTC
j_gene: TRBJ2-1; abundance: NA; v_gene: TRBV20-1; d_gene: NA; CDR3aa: CSASSGDFNEQFF; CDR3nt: TGCAGTGCTAGTTCGGGAGATTTCAATGAGCAGTTCTTC
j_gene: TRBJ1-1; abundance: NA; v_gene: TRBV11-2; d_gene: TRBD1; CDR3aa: CASSLEVQGKKAFF; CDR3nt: TGTGCCAGCAGCTTAGAGGTACAGGGGAAGAAAGCTTTCTTT
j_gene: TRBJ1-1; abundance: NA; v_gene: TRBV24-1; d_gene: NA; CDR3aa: CATLTRTEAFF; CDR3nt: TGTGCCACTTTGACAAGAACTGAAGCTTTCTTT
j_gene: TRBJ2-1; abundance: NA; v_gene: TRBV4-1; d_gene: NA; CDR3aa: CASSQDMTTYNEQFF; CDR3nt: TGCGCCAGCAGCCAAGATATGACTACCTACAATGAGCAGTTCTTC
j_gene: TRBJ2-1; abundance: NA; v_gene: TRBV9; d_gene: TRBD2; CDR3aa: CASSVGTSGAHEQFF; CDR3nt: TGTGCCAGCAGCGTTGGGACTAGCGGGGCTCATGAGCAGTTCTTC
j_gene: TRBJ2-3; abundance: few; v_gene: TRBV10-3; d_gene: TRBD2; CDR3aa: CAISESELAGGSTDTQYF; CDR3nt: TGTGCCATCAGTGAGTCGGAACTAGCGGGAGGGAGCACAGATACGCAGTATTTT
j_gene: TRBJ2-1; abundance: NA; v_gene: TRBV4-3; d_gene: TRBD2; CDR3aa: CASSQDSAGGPYEQFF; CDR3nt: TGCGCCAGCAGCCAAGATTCGGCGGGGGGGCCCTATGAGCAGTTCTTC
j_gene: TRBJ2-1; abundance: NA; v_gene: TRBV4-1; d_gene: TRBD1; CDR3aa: CASSPEGASHEQFF; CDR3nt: TGCGCCAGCAGCCCCGAGGGGGCTAGCCATGAGCAGTTCTTC
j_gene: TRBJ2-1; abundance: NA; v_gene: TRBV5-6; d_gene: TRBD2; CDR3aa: CASSLAGGPFDEQFF; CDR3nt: TGTGCCAGCAGCCTAGCGGGGGGGCCATTTGATGAGCAGTTCTTC
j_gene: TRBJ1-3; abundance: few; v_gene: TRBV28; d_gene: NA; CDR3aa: CASTNGAPSSGNTIYF; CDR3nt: TGTGCCAGCACCAACGGAGCGCCGAGCTCTGGAAACACCATATATTTT
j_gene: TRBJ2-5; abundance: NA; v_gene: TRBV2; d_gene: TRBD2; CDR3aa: CASNPRGTRIAGDLQETQYF; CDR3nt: TGTGCCAGCAATCCAAGGGGGACACGAATAGCGGGGGACCTACAAGAGACCCAGTACTTC
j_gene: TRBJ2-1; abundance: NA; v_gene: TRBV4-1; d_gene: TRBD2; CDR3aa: CASSPAGGVNNEQFF; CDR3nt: TGCGCCAGCAGCCCAGCGGGGGGGGTTAATAATGAGCAGTTCTTC
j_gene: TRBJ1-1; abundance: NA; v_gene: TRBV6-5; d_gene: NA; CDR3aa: CASSYSGSLPNTEAFF; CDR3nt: TGTGCCAGCAGTTACTCAGGGAGTTTACCGAACACTGAAGCTTTCTTT
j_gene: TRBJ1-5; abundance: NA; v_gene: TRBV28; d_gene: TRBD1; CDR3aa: CASSRDRGGNQPQHF; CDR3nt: TGTGCCAGCAGTCGGGACAGGGGAGGAAATCAGCCCCAGCATTTT
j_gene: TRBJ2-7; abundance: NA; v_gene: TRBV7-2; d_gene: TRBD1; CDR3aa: CASSLAATGGVYEQYF; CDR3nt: TGTGCCAGCAGCTTAGCCGCGACAGGGGGGGTGTACGAGCAGTACTTC
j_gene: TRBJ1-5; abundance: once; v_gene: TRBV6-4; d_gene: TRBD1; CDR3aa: CASSVLAGGMGNQPQHF; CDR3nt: TGTGCCAGCAGTGTCTTGGCAGGGGGCATGGGTAATCAGCCCCAGCATTTT
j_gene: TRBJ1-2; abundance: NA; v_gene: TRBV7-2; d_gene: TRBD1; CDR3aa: CASSLALGSRQGAFNYGYTF; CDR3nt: TGTGCCAGCAGCTTAGCGCTGGGGTCGAGACAGGGGGCGTTCAACTATGGCTACACCTTC
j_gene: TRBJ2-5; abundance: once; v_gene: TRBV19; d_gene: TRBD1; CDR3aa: CASSIGGQGRETQYF; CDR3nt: TGTGCCAGTAGTATCGGGGGACAGGGGCGGGAGACCCAGTACTTC
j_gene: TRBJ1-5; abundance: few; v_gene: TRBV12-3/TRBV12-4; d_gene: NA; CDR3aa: CASSLAYQPQHF; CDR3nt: TGTGCCAGCAGTTTGGCTTATCAGCCCCAGCATTTT
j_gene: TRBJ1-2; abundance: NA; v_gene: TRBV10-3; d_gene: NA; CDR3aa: CAISESPGDYGYTF; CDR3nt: TGTGCCATCAGTGAGTCGCCAGGGGACTATGGCTACACCTTC
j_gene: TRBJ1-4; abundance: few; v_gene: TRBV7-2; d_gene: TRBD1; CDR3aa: CASSLGQGGEKLFF; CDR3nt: TGTGCCAGCAGCTTAGGACAGGGGGGTGAGAAACTGTTTTTT
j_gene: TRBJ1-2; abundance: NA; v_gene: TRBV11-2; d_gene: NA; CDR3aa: CASSPIREGRRYGYTF; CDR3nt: TGTGCCAGCAGCCCCATCCGGGAGGGGCGCCGGTATGGCTACACCTTC
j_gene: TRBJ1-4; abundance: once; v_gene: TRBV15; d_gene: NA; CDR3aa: CATSKNRVATNEKLFF; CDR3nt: TGTGCCACCAGCAAAAACAGGGTGGCAACTAATGAAAAACTGTTTTTT
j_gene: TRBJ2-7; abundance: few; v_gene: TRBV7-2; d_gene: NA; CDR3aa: CASSVVTYEQYF; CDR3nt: TGTGCCAGCAGCGTAGTCACCTACGAGCAGTACTTC
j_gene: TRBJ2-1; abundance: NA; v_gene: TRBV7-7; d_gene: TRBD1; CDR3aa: CASSLGIGTGVSEQFF; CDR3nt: TGTGCTAGCAGCTTAGGTATCGGGACAGGGGTCTCTGAGCAGTTCTTC
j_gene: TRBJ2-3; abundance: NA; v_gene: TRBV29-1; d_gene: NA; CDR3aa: CSVEPQNTDTQYF; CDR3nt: TGCAGCGTTGAACCCCAAAACACAGATACGCAGTATTTT
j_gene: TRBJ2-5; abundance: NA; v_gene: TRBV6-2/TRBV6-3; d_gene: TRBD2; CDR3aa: CASSYAPAEREKTQYF; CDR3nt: TGTGCCAGCAGTTACGCGCCCGCGGAGCGGGAGAAGACCCAGTACTTC
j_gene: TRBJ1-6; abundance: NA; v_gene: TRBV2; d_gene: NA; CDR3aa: CASRSSYNSPLHF; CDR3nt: TGTGCCAGCAGGAGCTCCTATAATTCACCCCTCCACTTT
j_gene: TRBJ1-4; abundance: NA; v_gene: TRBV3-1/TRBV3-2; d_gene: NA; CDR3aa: CASSQDIRGGVTNEKLFF; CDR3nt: TGTGCCAGCAGCCAAGATATACGGGGGGGTGTAACTAATGAAAAACTGTTTTTT
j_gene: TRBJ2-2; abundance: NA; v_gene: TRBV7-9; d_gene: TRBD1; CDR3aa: CASSTGQGLTGELFF; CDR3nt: TGTGCCAGCAGCACGGGACAGGGACTCACCGGGGAGCTGTTTTTT
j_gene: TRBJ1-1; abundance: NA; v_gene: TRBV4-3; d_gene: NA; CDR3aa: CASSQDQALNTEAFF; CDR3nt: TGCGCCAGCAGCCAAGATCAGGCTTTGAACACTGAAGCTTTCTTT
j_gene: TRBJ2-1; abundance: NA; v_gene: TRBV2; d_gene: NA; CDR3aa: CASSIEIGGEQFF; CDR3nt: TGTGCCAGCAGTATTGAGATAGGAGGTGAGCAGTTCTTC
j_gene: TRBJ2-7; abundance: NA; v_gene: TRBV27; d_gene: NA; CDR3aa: CASSLGRSYEQYF; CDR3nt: TGTGCCAGCAGTTTAGGGAGGTCCTACGAGCAGTACTTC
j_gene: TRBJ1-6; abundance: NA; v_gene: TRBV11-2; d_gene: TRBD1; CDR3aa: CASSLLGTGGNNSPLHF; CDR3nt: TGTGCCAGCAGCCTCCTCGGGACAGGGGGAAACAATTCACCCCTCCACTTT
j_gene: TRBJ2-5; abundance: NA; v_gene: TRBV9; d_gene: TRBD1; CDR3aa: CASSPTGGRETQYF; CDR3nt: TGTGCCAGCAGCCCGACAGGGGGTAGGGAGACCCAGTACTTC
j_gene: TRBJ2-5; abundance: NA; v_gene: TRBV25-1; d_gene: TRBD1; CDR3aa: CASSVPDREETQYF; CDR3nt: TGTGCCAGCAGTGTCCCCGACAGGGAAGAGACCCAGTACTTC
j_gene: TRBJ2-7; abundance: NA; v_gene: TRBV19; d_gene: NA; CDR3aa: CASSTGRGYEQYF; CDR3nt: TGTGCCAGTAGCACAGGGAGGGGGTACGAGCAGTACTTC